This T cell receptor beta chain was obtained from a study of tumor-infiltrating lymphocytes in primary liver carcinoma. Study-wide context: Surgical resection was the treatment these patients received for primary liver carcinoma. Study-wide results and limits: Tumor samples exhibited a significantly greater top-250-clone fraction than blood samples (p = 0.039).

The researchers obtained blood RNA from unsorted whole blood and also extracted germline DNA. Production of TCR beta cDNA used 500 ng total RNA together with a constant-region primer. Three-round nested multiplex PCR performed with slightly modified ARM-PCR produced the TCR beta libraries. TRBV1-TRBV30 forward primers and a C-beta reverse primer were used in the first two PCR rounds, which each ran for about 9 cycles. TCRdb re-called the multiplex PCR reads with MiXCR, one entry per CDR3 protein. The sample lists about 200,000 distinct CDR3 sequences; about 61% were seen once. With regard to this clonotype: Its antigen remains unidentified.

Germline CDR1 is SGHAT and CDR2 is FQNNGV. The CDR3 consists of 17 residues. Trimming pared 5 bases from V and 12 bases from J, leaving 30 bases between. Input material: peripheral blood. The J gene is TRBJ2-3, the V gene TRBV11-2; maybe TRBD2 (7 bases). The receptor was derived from a woman aged 60-70 years with primary liver carcinoma and hepatitis B virus infection. CDR3 protein: CASSLGGLTYTSDAQYF. CDR3 nucleotide sequence: TGTGCCAGCAGCCTAGGGGGACTAACGTACACGTCAGATGCTCAGTATTTT.